This T cell receptor (beta chain) was documented in a study of human T cells and chemical hapten exposure. The library gave individual cDNA molecules unique molecular identifiers. A single record per CDR3 protein comes from TCRdb applying MiXCR to the RACE reads. This repertoire shows 340,000 or so distinct CDR3 sequences, approximately 6.3% found once; its top ten account for about 8%. Ten or more counts support this clonotype. The germline V and J ends were trimmed by 0 bases and 2 bases, with 6 bases remaining between them. There are 13 residues in the CDR3. CDR1 and CDR2 from the germline V gene are SGHRS and YFSETQ. The time point here: patch test 1, 2 weeks after DPC sensitization. Described treatment: therapeutic diphenylcyclopropenone sensitization with weekly scalp DPC.

This receptor was identified in a woman between 18 and 29 years old with alopecia areata. Some clones in this sample may be carry-over from other donors' samples. Sequenced material: whole blood, taken in connection with sensitization to the hapten diphenylcyclopropenone (DPC). The chain combines TRBV5-1 with TRBJ2-7; no firm D call. DNA for the CDR3: TGCGCCAGCAGCTTGGAAACGCCCTACGAGCAGTACTTC. Amino acids: CASSLETPYEQYF.